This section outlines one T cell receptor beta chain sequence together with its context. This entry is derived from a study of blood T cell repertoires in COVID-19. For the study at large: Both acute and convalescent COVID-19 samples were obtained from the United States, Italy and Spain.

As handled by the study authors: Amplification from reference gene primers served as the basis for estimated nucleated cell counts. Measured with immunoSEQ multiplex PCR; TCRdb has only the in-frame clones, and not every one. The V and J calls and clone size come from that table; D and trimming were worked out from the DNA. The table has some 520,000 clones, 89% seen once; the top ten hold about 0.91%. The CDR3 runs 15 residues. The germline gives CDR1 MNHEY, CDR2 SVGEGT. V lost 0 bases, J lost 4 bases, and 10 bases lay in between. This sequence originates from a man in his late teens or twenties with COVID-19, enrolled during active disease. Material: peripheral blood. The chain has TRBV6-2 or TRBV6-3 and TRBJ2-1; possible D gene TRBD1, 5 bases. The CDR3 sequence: CASSYSGLSYNEQFF. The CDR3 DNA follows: TGTGCCAGCAGTTACTCGGGGCTTTCATACAATGAGCAGTTCTTC.